This is a list of T cell receptor beta chains from one sample in a study of T-cell reconstitution after alpha-beta-depleted transplantation in children. TCRdb recomputed calls from the PCR reads with MiXCR, one row per CDR3 protein. The sample lists 250,000 to 350,000 distinct CDR3 sequences, approximately 23% occurring once. This sample comprised PBMCs, mostly from graft donor cells, obtained 180 days after TCRalphabeta/CD19-depleted stem cell transplant. These receptors all stem from a male patient aged 10 to 17 who had a stem cell transplant for acute lymphoblastic leukemia, so the T cells may come from the graft donor. Both conserved end residues are part of each CDR3. D genes are given only for firm matches. A row's size may be missing; if present it is once, few, many or a size class.

J gene | clone size | D gene | V gene | CDR3 DNA | CDR3 protein
TRBJ1-2 | NA | TRBD1 | TRBV10-2 | TGCGCCAGCACCGCGACAGGGGGAGTAAGGGGCGACACCTTC | CASTATGGVRGDTF
TRBJ2-1 | few | NA | TRBV5-1 | TGCGCCAGCAGCTTTGTAGCGGATTCCTACAATGAGCAGTTCTTC | CASSFVADSYNEQFF
TRBJ2-1 | few | NA | TRBV12-3/TRBV12-4 | TGTGCCAGCAACCTAATCGGACTGGGAGATGATGAGCAGTTCTTC | CASNLIGLGDDEQFF
TRBJ2-1 | NA | TRBD1 | TRBV7-9 | TGTGCCAGCTTTGGGGCGGACAGGTTCTTAGGCAATGAGCAGTTCTTC | CASFGADRFLGNEQFF
TRBJ2-5 | NA | NA | TRBV12-3/TRBV12-4 | TGTGCCAGCAGCCTCGACCCGGGAGAGACCCAGTACTTC | CASSLDPGETQYF
TRBJ2-3 | NA | TRBD2 | TRBV5-1 | TGCGCCAGCAGCTTGTGGCTAGCGGCAAGGAGGGATACGCAGTATTTT | CASSLWLAARRDTQYF
TRBJ1-1 | few | TRBD1 | TRBV7-9 | TGTGCCAGCAGCCCCCATGGGACAGCCCCGAACACTGAAGCTTTCTTT | CASSPHGTAPNTEAFF
TRBJ2-3 | NA | TRBD2 | TRBV24-1 | TGTGCCACCAGTGCCCCGCCTCTAGCGGGAGTGACAGATACGCAGTATTTT | CATSAPPLAGVTDTQYF
TRBJ2-6 | few | NA | TRBV11-1 | TGTGCCAGCAGCTTAGTTGCCGGGGGACTGACTGGGGCCAACGTCCTGACTTTC | CASSLVAGGLTGANVLTF
TRBJ2-3 | many | TRBD2 | TRBV12-3/TRBV12-4 | TGTGCCAGCAGTCCCAGGACTAGCGGGAGCCCTGATACGCAGTATTTT | CASSPRTSGSPDTQYF
TRBJ2-6 | NA | NA | TRBV18 | TGTGCCAGCTCACCACTTGCGGGGGCGGCCTCTGGGGCCAACGTCCTGACTTTC | CASSPLAGAASGANVLTF
TRBJ2-7 | NA | NA | TRBV20-1 | TGCAGTGCTAGAGGGGCGCTATGGTACGAGCAGTACTTC | CSARGALWYEQYF
TRBJ1-1 | NA | NA | TRBV7-3 | TGTGCCAGCAGCTTAAAAGGCGGAACTGAAGCTTTCTTT | CASSLKGGTEAFF
TRBJ2-2 | once | TRBD1 | TRBV20-1 | TGCAGTGCTAGCCGGGACAGGATATCTAACGGGGAGCTGTTTTTT | CSASRDRISNGELFF
TRBJ2-3 | NA | TRBD2 | TRBV10-3 | TGTGCCAGTCGGACTAGCGGGAGTTCAGATACGCAGTATTTT | CASRTSGSSDTQYF
TRBJ2-7 | few | NA | TRBV12-3/TRBV12-4 | TGTGCCAGCAGTTTTAATCCATCTCGGGCTCGGCAGTACTTC | CASSFNPSRARQYF
TRBJ1-2 | NA | NA | TRBV9 | TGTGCCAGCAGCCCCCCGGACAGACCCTGGAACTATGGCTACACCTTC | CASSPPDRPWNYGYTF
TRBJ2-7 | NA | TRBD2 | TRBV7-2 | TGTGCCAGCAGCTTAGTATCGGGAGGAGGGTACGAGCAGTACTTC | CASSLVSGGGYEQYF